This T cell receptor beta chain was recorded in a study of immune characteristics of hereditary and idiopathic chronic pancreatitis. Background for the entire study: The study profiled local pancreatic immune cells and TCRbeta repertoires in hereditary and idiopathic chronic pancreatitis compared with control organ donor pancreases. In total, about 5 control pancreases, fewer than 10 hereditary chronic pancreatitis pancreases and roughly six idiopathic chronic pancreatitis pancreases underwent TCRbeta sequencing. The gDNA-based approach was selected because the approach required minimal in vitro experimental manipulation of T cells infiltrating the pancreas. The study at large found these results: Chronic pancreatitis caused by alcohol use was excluded from the study. Significantly increased TCRbeta repertoire diversity and reduced clonality were observed in both chronic pancreatitis groups relative to controls. Among roughly 13 chronic pancreatitis patients, higher numbers of productive TCR rearrangements went along with higher disease severity scores, showing a positive correlation. Hereditary and idiopathic chronic pancreatitis differed in Vbeta-Jbeta gene family usage, including TRBV10, TRBV19, TRBV23 and TRBV5. Because patient tissue could be obtained only at the time of TPIAT, immune findings may have been influenced by differences in disease duration.

As for this clone: Its antigen is not yet known. Per-base qualities were not stored, and no clone one base away is much larger.

Chronic pancreatitis pancreas tissue came from patients undergoing total pancreatectomy with islet autotransplantation (TPIAT). The chronic pancreatitis patients who were included had no known history of diabetes. For TCRbeta sequencing, genomic DNA was pulled straight from bulk pancreas tissue, skipping any T cell sorting. At two US centers, pancreas tissues from patients and organ donors were collected on a consecutive basis. Library prep was done by the immunoSEQ multiplex PCR assay. The TCRbeta CDR3 region and neighboring sequences were amplified from pancreatic genomic DNA and then sequenced. On the authors' methods: Repertoire diversity was measured as a mean normalized Shannon-Wiener index, alongside productive clonality and productive rearrangement counts. The nonparametric Mann-Whitney U test was used to compare repertoire metrics between the control and chronic pancreatitis groups. A clonotype counted as shared when its CDR3beta sequence had identical amino acid composition and length across subjects. TCRdb mirrors the immuneACCESS table, restricted to in-frame sequences. Some clones are absent from its copies; in checked studies, under half trace to an unresolved V gene, and the reason for the others is unknown. V and J calls and clone size are given by that table; D and trimming were obtained from the DNA. This sample has about 14,000 clones in its table, and less than 85% of those were observed once. The ten largest make up approximately 15% of the sample.

CDR1 is given as LGHDT and CDR2 as YNNKEL, both from the germline V gene (reference sequence). Trimming takes 5 bases from V and 5 bases from J, and the germline ends sit 13 bases apart. The CDR3 spans 13 residues, from the cysteine through the phenylalanine. The read is trimmed to its CDR3 DNA, 39 bases read in frame from base 1. The sequencing sample was made of pancreas tissue with hereditary chronic pancreatitis. This sequence was found in a human donor with chronic pancreatitis. Here the chain combines TRBV3-1 (or the pseudogene TRBV3-2) and TRBJ2-7, with the D segment identity uncertain. The DNA is as follows: TGTGCCAGCAGCTCGCGAATCACCCACGAGCAGTACTTC. This is translated as CASSSRITHEQYF.